The 21 T cell receptor beta chains listed next were all sequenced from one sample in a study of blood T cell repertoires in COVID-19. TCRdb's table, derived via immunoSEQ multiplex PCR, lists solely in-frame clones and lacks some. The data contain over 25,000 clones, about 86% of them singletons. Material: peripheral blood. The receptors stem from a man in his sixties or seventies with acute or convalescent COVID-19.

The V and J genes are TRBV6-5 and TRBJ1-4; 9 bases are a match to TRBD1. Germline lookup yields CDR1 MNHEY and CDR2 SVGAGI. The CDR3 sequence is 16 residues long. The V segment lost 0 bases and the J segment 8 bases; nucleotides outside the gene matches: 7. The CDR3, as DNA: TGTGCCAGCAGTTACTCGAAGGGACAGGGTTACGAAAAACTGTTTTTT. Encoded protein: CASSYSKGQGYEKLFF.

This sequence joins TRBV15 and TRBJ2-1; perhaps TRBD2 as D (5 bases). Trimming removed 8 bases at V and 0 bases at J, with 14 bases between. The CDR3 is made up of 15 amino acids. The germline CDR1 and CDR2 sequences are LNHNV and YYDKDF (reference sequence). This CDR3 is CATGNMGSSYNEQFF. In DNA form, the CDR3 reads TGTGCCACCGGAAACATGGGGAGCTCCTACAATGAGCAGTTCTTC. Using reference TRBV15 and TRBJ2-1 for the parts outside the CDR3, the full variable domain is DAMVIQNPRYQVTQFGKPVTLSCSQTLNHNVMYWYQQKSSQAPKLLFHYYDKDFNNEADTPDNFQSRRPNTSFCFLDIRSPGLGDTAMYLCATGNMGSSYNEQFFGPGTRLTVL.

V and J are TRBV6-5 and TRBJ1-6; a possible D gene is TRBD1 (6 bases). Germline V gives CDR1 MNHEY, CDR2 SVGAGI. V lost 8 bases, J lost 1 base, and 9 bases lay in between. This CDR3 spans 14 amino acids. The CDR3 loop reads CASGQRSYNSPLHF. The CDR3 nucleotides are TGTGCCAGCGGACAGCGATCCTATAATTCACCCCTCCACTTT.

The chain combines TRBV4-2 with TRBJ2-7; the match to TRBD2 covers 10 bases. Germline CDR1 reads LGHNA; CDR2 reads YNFKEQ. V gave up 1 base and J gave up 4 bases; unmatched junction bases: 4. The CDR3 is made up of 15 amino acids. The CDR3 bases are TGTGCCAGCAGCCAAGGGACTAGCGGACCTTACGAGCAGTACTTC. Residues: CASSQGTSGPYEQYF.

The chain links TRBV29-1 to TRBJ2-7, with 12 bases that match TRBD2. The V gene's germline CDR1 is SQVTM and CDR2 ANQGSEA. The CDR3 is made up of 17 amino acids. With 5 bases clipped from V and 2 bases from J, the junction kept 13 bases outside the gene matches. The CDR3 bases are TGCAGCGTTCAATCCCCTAGCGGGAGGGCCCATACCTACGAGCAGTACTTC. Protein product: CSVQSPSGRAHTYEQYF.

As for this clone: The germline gene is not matched at one end of the junction; a read error may be the cause. Other DNA sequences in the same sample also yield this CDR3. V gene TRBV9 combines with J gene TRBJ2-5; 9 nucleotides align to TRBD2. Germline V CDR1 and CDR2: SGDLS, YYNGEE. The CDR3 has 15 residues. Here the CDR3 DNA reads TGCGCCACCAGCGGCGGGGGGGGGCCCCAAGAGACCCAGTACTTC. Translating gives CATSGGGGPQETQYF.

The chain joins TRBV6-4 to TRBJ2-7, with 14 bases matching TRBD2. Germline CDR1 and CDR2: MRHNA and SNTAGT. The CDR3 is made up of 15 amino acids. V lost 2 bases to trimming and J lost 3 bases; unmatched junction nucleotides: 0. The CDR3 DNA reads as TGTGCCAGCAGTGACGGGACTAGCGGGAGCTACGAGCAGTACTTC. Encoded protein: CASSDGTSGSYEQYF.

V gene TRBV7-3 combines with J gene TRBJ2-3; 9 bases are a match to TRBD1. Losses at the gene ends were 8 bases for V and 1 base for J; bases not matched to a gene: 4. The CDR3 loop spans 14 amino acids. Germline CDR1 reads SGHTA; CDR2 reads FQGTGA. The CDR3 reads CASGRDRGTDTQYF. DNA of the CDR3: TGTGCCAGCGGCCGGGACAGGGGCACAGATACGCAGTATTTT.

Only one count was recorded for this clone. J is TRBJ1-1 and V is TRBV5-6; 8 bases are shared with TRBD1. The CDR3 has 15 residues. In germline, CDR1 is SGHDT, CDR2 YYEEEE. Trimming took 2 bases from V and 4 from J; bases not matched to a gene: 7. CDR3 sequence: CASSLQQGVLTEAFF. The CDR3 bases are TGTGCCAGCAGCTTACAACAGGGGGTTCTCACTGAAGCTTTCTTT.

This sequence joins TRBV7-9 and TRBJ2-1; 8 bases are shared with TRBD2. The CDR3 is 14 residues long. J was trimmed by 5 bases and V by 3 bases; bases with no gene match: 3. The germline gives CDR1 SEHNR, CDR2 FQNEAQ (reference sequence). The CDR3 sequence is CASSFLLADNEQFF. The CDR3 DNA reads as TGTGCCAGCAGCTTCCTACTAGCGGACAATGAGCAGTTCTTC.

The gene calls are TRBV11-2 and TRBJ2-1; 10 bases match TRBD2. The CDR3 covers 18 residues. CDR1 and CDR2 from the germline V gene are SGHAT and FQNNGV. After removal of 0 bases from V and 7 bases from J, the junction contained 12 bases not matched to a gene. CDR3 bases: TGTGCCAGCAGCTTAGAGGTTCGGGCTAGCGGGAGCCGAAATGAGCAGTTCTTC. Protein sequence: CASSLEVRASGSRNEQFF.

The chain is built from TRBV10-3 and TRBJ2-7, with TRBD2 matching 7 bases. The germline gives CDR1 ENHRY, CDR2 SYGVKD. The J segment lost 2 bases and the V segment lost 4 bases, leaving 2 bases of the junction unmatched. The CDR3 has 13 residues. CDR3 protein: CAISGGRAYEQYF. The CDR3 region has the DNA TGTGCCATCAGTGGTGGGAGGGCCTACGAGCAGTACTTC.

This clone was seen only once. The rearrangement uses TRBV6-6 and TRBJ1-1; possibly TRBD1 for D (6 bases). The ends were cut back, 5 bases at V and 5 bases at J, with 15 bases in the middle. The CDR3 is 14 amino acids. CDR1 is MNHNY and CDR2 is SVGAGI in the germline V gene (reference sequence). The CDR3 region has the DNA TGTGCCAGCAGTGCGACAGGAACAGAGACTGAAGCTTTCTTT. Its translation is CASSATGTETEAFF.

The rearrangement links TRBV5-1 to TRBJ2-3; tentative D call: TRBD2 (5 bases). Per the germline V gene, CDR1 is SGHRS and CDR2 is YFSETQ. Trimming pared 1 base from V and 4 bases from J, leaving 10 bases between. This CDR3 comprises 14 residues. The CDR3 sequence is CASSLRGRADTQYF. The CDR3 DNA follows: TGCGCCAGCAGCTTGCGGGGTAGGGCAGATACGCAGTATTTT.

The chain is built from TRBV7-6 and TRBJ1-1; D call uncertain. The CDR3 has 11 amino acids. The V and J ends lost 3 bases and 7 bases respectively, with 6 bases between them. The germline V gene encodes CDR1 SGHVS and CDR2 FNYEAQ. The chain's CDR3 is CASSLPGEAFF. The CDR3 DNA sequence: TGTGCCAGCAGCTTGCCGGGTGAAGCTTTCTTT.

The chain couples TRBV5-4 to TRBJ2-3; 10 nucleotides line up with TRBD2. The CDR3 length is 16 residues. The germline gives CDR1 SGHNT, CDR2 YYREEE (reference sequence). J gave up 4 bases and V 4 bases, and 9 bases lay outside the gene matches. CDR3 in amino acids: CASSRIGTSAADTQYF. DNA for the CDR3: TGTGCCAGCAGCCGCATCGGGACTAGCGCCGCAGATACGCAGTATTTT.

The genes are TRBV5-8 and TRBJ1-2; no firm D call. Trimming pared 4 bases from V and 6 bases from J, leaving 10 bases between. CDR1 is SGHTS and CDR2 is YDEGEE in the germline V gene. This CDR3 spans 12 amino acids. CDR3 nucleotide sequence: TGTGCCAGCAGCAGAACAGTAGATGGCTACACCTTC. Residues: CASSRTVDGYTF.

The chain has TRBV7-9 and TRBJ1-1; possible D gene TRBD1, 5 bases. Germline lookup yields CDR1 SEHNR and CDR2 FQNEAQ (reference sequence). Trimming stripped 5 bases from V and 10 bases from J, with 14 bases between. The CDR3 covers 12 residues. The CDR3 region is CASSHGTLGAFF. The DNA of the CDR3 is TGTGCCAGCAGCCATGGGACTTTGGGAGCTTTCTTT.

The chain has TRBV9 and TRBJ1-1; perhaps TRBD1 as D (6 bases). This CDR3 region has 14 residues. The germline V gene encodes CDR1 SGDLS and CDR2 YYNGEE. V was clipped by 2 bases and J by 4 bases, with 12 bases between them. CDR3 protein: CASSVHREGTEAFF. The CDR3 bases are TGTGCCAGCAGCGTTCACAGGGAGGGCACTGAAGCTTTCTTT.

This sequence joins TRBV7-9 and TRBJ1-1; D is perhaps TRBD1 (5 bases). V lost 5 bases, J lost 2 bases, and 12 bases lay in between. CDR3 length: 14 residues. The germline V gene has CDR1 SEHNR and CDR2 FQNEAQ (reference sequence). In DNA, the CDR3 is TGTGCCAGCAGCGGGGCCCTGGGAAACACTGAAGCTTTCTTT. Translation gives CASSGALGNTEAFF.

The chain employs TRBV15 and TRBJ1-1; D is possibly TRBD1 (6 bases). In germline, CDR1 is LNHNV, CDR2 YYDKDF (reference sequence). The V and J ends lost 8 bases and 1 base respectively, with 11 bases between them. There are 13 residues in the CDR3. CDR3 residues: CATARGRNTEAFF. CDR3 DNA sequence: TGTGCCACCGCCAGGGGCAGGAACACTGAAGCTTTCTTT.